A selection of T cell receptor beta chains follows, all from one sample in a study of cytomegalovirus exposure and HLA in healthy donors. Method: immunoSEQ multiplex PCR; TCRdb's copy keeps in-frame clones and lacks some. The data hold 200,000 to 300,000 clones, with more than 75% observed a single time. The material sequenced was PBMCs. These receptors were collected from a girl aged 2 to 10 in good health and CMV-seronegative. The CDR3 runs from the conserved cysteine through the conserved F or W. A D gene is named only where the DNA matches it firmly. Clone size appears in some rows only: once, few, many, or a class for an expanded clone.

TRBJ2-7 | TRBV5-1 | TRBD2 | . | CASSPGGAYEQYF | TGCGCCAGCAGCCCGGGGGGTGCCTACGAGCAGTACTTC
TRBJ2-2 | TRBV7-9 | . | . | CASSLQVTGELFF | TGTGCCAGCAGCTTACAGGTCACCGGGGAGCTGTTTTTT
TRBJ2-4 | TRBV5-4 | TRBD2 | . | CASSLGGVSRLAKNIQYF | TGTGCCAGCAGCCTGGGGGGGGTATCGCGGCTAGCCAAAAACATTCAGTACTTC
TRBJ1-5 | TRBV7-8 | TRBD1 | . | CASSPYRTGANQPQHF | TGTGCCAGCAGCCCCTATCGGACAGGGGCGAATCAGCCCCAGCATTTT
TRBJ2-1 | TRBV5-4 | TRBD2 | . | CASSLGLAGAYNEQFF | TGTGCCAGCAGCTTGGGACTAGCGGGAGCTTACAATGAGCAGTTCTTC
TRBJ1-1 | TRBV5-1 | . | . | CASSLDAGRWNTEAFF | TGCGCCAGCAGCTTGGACGCGGGGAGATGGAACACTGAAGCTTTCTTT
TRBJ1-2 | TRBV18 | TRBD1 | . | CASSPGQNYGYTF | TGTGCCAGCTCCCCGGGACAGAACTATGGCTACACCTTC
TRBJ1-2 | TRBV30 | . | . | CAWSYRVGYTF | TGTGCCTGGAGTTACAGGGTTGGCTACACCTTC
TRBJ2-1 | TRBV19 | TRBD2 | . | CASRRTSNYNEQFF | TGTGCCAGTAGAAGGACTAGCAACTACAATGAGCAGTTCTTC
TRBJ1-3 | TRBV19 | . | . | CASSIDRPQGSAGNTIYF | TGTGCCAGTAGTATAGATCGTCCTCAGGGTTCGGCTGGAAACACCATATATTTT
TRBJ1-3 | TRBV27 | . | . | CATHPPGGPGNTIYF | TGTGCCACCCACCCACCGGGGGGGCCCGGAAACACCATATATTTT
TRBJ2-1 | TRBV4-2 | . | . | CASSQERGIYNEQFF | TGTGCCAGCAGCCAAGAGCGGGGTATCTACAATGAGCAGTTCTTC
TRBJ2-3 | TRBV2 | . | . | CASRGATQYF | TGTGCCAGCAGGGGGGCAACGCAGTATTTT
TRBJ2-7 | TRBV10-1 | TRBD1 | . | CASSEDRVAREQYF | TGCGCCAGCAGTGAGGACAGGGTGGCACGCGAGCAGTACTTC
TRBJ1-1 | TRBV5-1 | . | . | CASSTYKVFGLRGTEAFF | TGCGCCAGCAGCACCTACAAAGTATTCGGGCTTAGGGGGACTGAAGCTTTCTTT
TRBJ1-1 | TRBV27 | TRBD1 | . | CASSLPGQGETEAFF | TGTGCCAGCAGTCTACCCGGACAGGGGGAAACTGAAGCTTTCTTT
TRBJ1-1 | TRBV25-1 | . | . | CASSWGDAEAFF | TGTGCCAGCAGTTGGGGAGACGCTGAAGCTTTCTTT
TRBJ2-1 | TRBV12-5 | . | . | CASGLVRGGEQFF | TGTGCTAGTGGTTTGGTACGTGGAGGGGAGCAGTTCTTC
TRBJ2-3 | TRBV11-3 | . | . | CASSLSSLTHTQYF | TGTGCCAGCAGCTTATCCTCCCTCACACATACGCAGTATTTT
TRBJ2-3 | TRBV6-1 | TRBD2 | . | CASISGGAGTDTQYF | TGTGCCAGCATTAGCGGGGGGGCAGGAACAGATACGCAGTATTTT
TRBJ1-1 | TRBV10-3 | TRBD1 | . | CAISDWGQPKNTEAFF | TGTGCCATCAGTGATTGGGGACAGCCCAAGAACACTGAAGCTTTCTTT
TRBJ1-3 | TRBV7-9 | TRBD1 | . | CASSLLSGQGVTSGNTIYF | TGTGCCAGCAGCCTACTATCGGGACAGGGGGTGACCTCTGGAAACACCATATATTTT
TRBJ2-3 | TRBV5-1 | . | . | CASRTASTDTQYF | TGCGCCAGCAGAACAGCTAGCACAGATACGCAGTATTTT
TRBJ2-1 | TRBV27 | TRBD2 | . | CASSSPTSGGGNEQFF | TGTGCCAGCAGTTCCCCGACTAGCGGGGGTGGCAATGAGCAGTTCTTC
TRBJ2-3 | TRBV4-2 | TRBD2 | . | CASSQSGGTGDTQYF | TGTGCCAGCAGCCAAAGCGGGGGGACGGGGGATACGCAGTATTTT
TRBJ2-3 | TRBV14 | TRBD1 | . | CASSFDRGRTDTQYF | TGTGCCAGCAGCTTTGACAGGGGGAGGACAGATACGCAGTATTTT
TRBJ2-2 | TRBV2 | . | few | CASSEDGMYTGELFF | TGTGCCAGCAGTGAAGACGGGATGTACACCGGGGAGCTGTTTTTT
TRBJ1-1 | TRBV6-5 | . | once | CASSPGRGYTEAFF | TGTGCCAGCAGTCCCGGCCGGGGGTACACTGAAGCTTTCTTT
TRBJ2-7 | TRBV11-2 | . | . | CASSLGNEQYF | TGTGCCAGCAGCTTAGGTAACGAGCAGTACTTC
TRBJ2-1 | TRBV7-3 | TRBD2 | . | CASSAAGTRYIEQFF | TGTGCCAGCAGCGCGGCGGGGACTAGGTACATCGAGCAGTTCTTC
TRBJ2-7 | TRBV11-3 | TRBD2 | . | CASSRLAGGNQSSYEQYF | TGTGCCAGCAGCCGCCTGGCGGGGGGAAACCAGAGCTCCTACGAGCAGTACTTC
TRBJ2-5 | TRBV6-1 | TRBD2 | . | CASTAGVTQYF | TGTGCCAGCACAGCGGGGGTGACCCAGTACTTC
TRBJ2-7 | TRBV30 | . | . | CAWSVGGLGYEQYF | TGTGCCTGGAGTGTAGGCGGGCTTGGTTACGAGCAGTACTTC
TRBJ2-3 | TRBV15 | TRBD2 | . | CATSSKRGSSTDTQYF | TGTGCCACCAGCTCGAAGCGGGGGTCTAGCACAGATACGCAGTATTTT
TRBJ2-1 | TRBV5-1 | TRBD1 | . | CASSLQGASYNEQFF | TGCGCCAGCAGCTTGCAGGGGGCCTCCTACAATGAGCAGTTCTTC
TRBJ2-3 | TRBV9 | . | . | CASSAITDTQYF | TGTGCCAGCAGCGCCATCACAGATACGCAGTATTTT
TRBJ1-4 | TRBV7-9 | TRBD1 | . | CSSSLEGYRGDEKLFF | TGTTCCAGCAGCTTAGAGGGGTACAGGGGAGATGAAAAACTGTTTTTT
TRBJ2-5 | TRBV18 | . | . | CASSPRTDQETQYF | TGTGCCAGCTCACCACGGACTGACCAAGAGACCCAGTACTTC
TRBJ2-7 | TRBV7-9 | TRBD1 | . | CTSTTRDRAYEQYF | TGTACCAGTACCACCCGGGACAGGGCCTACGAGCAGTACTTC
TRBJ1-1 | TRBV10-3 | . | few | CAISGSVRSNTEAFF | TGTGCCATCAGTGGTTCGGTGAGGTCGAACACTGAAGCTTTCTTT
TRBJ1-2 | TRBV5-4 | . | . | CASSPGRGRSANYGYTF | TGTGCCAGCAGCCCGGGGCGGGGCCGATCAGCTAACTATGGCTACACCTTC
TRBJ1-5 | TRBV6-5 | TRBD1 | . | CASRRTGNQPQHF | TGTGCCAGCAGAAGGACAGGGAATCAGCCCCAGCATTTT
TRBJ1-1 | TRBV10-1 | . | few | CASSESIARNTEAFF | TGCGCCAGCAGTGAGTCGATAGCCCGGAACACTGAAGCTTTCTTT
TRBJ2-5 | TRBV4-1 | TRBD2 | once | CASSQGFSGGAETQYF | TGCGCCAGCAGCCAAGGTTTTAGCGGGGGGGCAGAGACCCAGTACTTC
TRBJ2-7 | TRBV4-2 | . | . | CASSQVADYEQYF | TGTGCCAGCAGCCAAGTGGCAGACTACGAGCAGTACTTC
TRBJ1-1 | TRBV30 | . | few | CAWSVPVQGRAFF | TGTGCCTGGAGTGTCCCAGTTCAGGGGAGAGCTTTCTTT
TRBJ2-3 | TRBV5-6 | TRBD1 | . | CASSLGQGPDTQYF | TGTGCCAGCAGCTTGGGACAGGGTCCAGATACGCAGTATTTT
TRBJ1-2 | TRBV7-9 | TRBD1 | . | CASSQGQGVGYTF | TGTGCCAGCAGCCAGGGACAGGGGGTGGGCTACACCTTC
TRBJ1-4 | TRBV4-1 | TRBD1 | . | CASSQDQTGANEKLFF | TGCGCCAGCAGCCAAGATCAGACAGGGGCTAATGAAAAACTGTTTTTT
TRBJ2-1 | TRBV12-5 | TRBD2 | . | CASDLAGGPFF | TGTGCTAGTGACCTAGCGGGAGGGCCTTTCTTC
TRBJ2-3 | TRBV10-1 | . | . | CASSDFGGLTDTQYF | TGCGCCAGCAGTGATTTTGGGGGCCTCACAGATACGCAGTATTTT
TRBJ2-1 | TRBV5-4 | TRBD2 | . | CASSLWGRGLAGSNEQFF | TGTGCCAGCAGCTTGTGGGGGAGGGGCCTAGCGGGGTCCAATGAGCAGTTCTTC
TRBJ2-4 | TRBV18 | . | . | CASSPRDSENIQYF | TGTGCCAGCTCACCGAGGGATTCCGAAAACATTCAGTACTTC
TRBJ1-5 | TRBV30 | . | . | CAWSQANQPQHF | TGTGCCTGGAGTCAGGCAAATCAGCCCCAGCATTTT
TRBJ2-1 | TRBV7-3 | TRBD1 | . | CASSGTVDRGRRNEQFF | TGTGCCAGCAGCGGAACTGTAGACAGGGGGCGCAGGAATGAGCAGTTCTTC
TRBJ2-3 | TRBV4-1 | . | . | CASSQGAYTDTQYF | TGCGCCAGCAGCCAAGGTGCCTACACAGATACGCAGTATTTT
TRBJ1-4 | TRBV7-8 | . | . | CASSLALTGNEKLFF | TGTGCCAGCAGCTTAGCGCTAACCGGGAATGAAAAACTGTTTTTT
TRBJ2-1 | TRBV29-1 | TRBD2 | . | CSVPHNTVAGVKWVPFF | TGCAGCGTGCCCCACAACACCGTAGCGGGAGTGAAGTGGGTCCCGTTCTTC
TRBJ1-1 | TRBV6-5 | . | once | CASSYSRQGLSTEAFF | TGTGCCAGCAGTTACTCGAGGCAGGGGTTGTCCACTGAAGCTTTCTTT